Below, 5 T cell receptor beta chains from the same sample are listed, as sequenced in a study of shared clonotypes between healthy human individuals. The table came from immunoSEQ multiplex PCR; TCRdb's copy has only in-frame clones and leaves some out. The data contain more than 2 million clones, 85% to 95% of them seen just once; the ten biggest clones take up 0.13%. The sample consisted of naive CD4+ T cells sorted from blood. Subset meaning: CD45RA+ positively selected. These receptors came from a man aged 18 to 29 in good health.

A word on this clone: The same CDR3 can be traced to other DNA sequences in this sample. The chain carries TRBV20-1 and TRBJ1-1; D might be TRBD1 (6 bases). Trimming removed 5 bases at V and 3 bases at J, with 7 bases between. This CDR3 is built from 11 residues. Germline V gene sequence: CDR1 DFQATT, CDR2 SNEGSKA (reference sequence). Here the CDR3 reads CSAAGDTEAFF. For the CDR3, the DNA is TGCAGTGCTGCAGGGGACACTGAAGCTTTCTTT.

V is TRBV6-1 and J is TRBJ1-2; no clear D gene. The CDR3 covers 15 residues. V lost 1 base and J lost 3, with 12 bases in between. The germline gives CDR1 MNHNS, CDR2 SASEGT. CDR3 sequence: CASSEDSPPDYGYTF. CDR3 in DNA: TGTGCCAGCAGTGAAGACTCCCCGCCTGACTATGGCTACACCTTC.

Worth noting for this clone: Other DNA sequences in the sample encode the same CDR3. The V gene is TRBV7-2, the J gene TRBJ2-1, with a possible D match to TRBD1 (5 bases). The CDR3 contains 14 residues. Trimming pared 1 base from V and 7 bases from J, leaving 11 bases between. The V gene's germline CDR1 is SGHTA and CDR2 FQGNSA. CDR3 protein: CASSLDRGRNEQFF. The CDR3 nucleotides read TGTGCCAGCAGCTTAGATAGGGGCCGGAATGAGCAGTTCTTC.

The CDR3 loop reads CASSVIQAGANVLTF. The CDR3 DNA sequence: TGTGCCAGCAGCGTTATTCAGGCTGGGGCCAACGTCCTGACTTTC. The chain couples TRBV9 to TRBJ2-6; D is unclear. The V gene's germline CDR1 is SGDLS and CDR2 YYNGEE. The CDR3 length is 15 residues. Trimming took off 2 bases at V and 2 bases at J, with 8 bases between the two ends.

The chain uses TRBV6-5 and TRBJ2-1, with D tentatively TRBD2 (6 bases). The germline gives CDR1 MNHEY, CDR2 SVGAGI. V was cut by 3 bases and J by 3 bases, with 12 bases left in between. The CDR3 length is 15 residues. CDR3 protein: CASSYLVADYNEQFF. Written as DNA, the CDR3 is TGTGCCAGCAGTTATTTGGTAGCGGACTACAATGAGCAGTTCTTC.